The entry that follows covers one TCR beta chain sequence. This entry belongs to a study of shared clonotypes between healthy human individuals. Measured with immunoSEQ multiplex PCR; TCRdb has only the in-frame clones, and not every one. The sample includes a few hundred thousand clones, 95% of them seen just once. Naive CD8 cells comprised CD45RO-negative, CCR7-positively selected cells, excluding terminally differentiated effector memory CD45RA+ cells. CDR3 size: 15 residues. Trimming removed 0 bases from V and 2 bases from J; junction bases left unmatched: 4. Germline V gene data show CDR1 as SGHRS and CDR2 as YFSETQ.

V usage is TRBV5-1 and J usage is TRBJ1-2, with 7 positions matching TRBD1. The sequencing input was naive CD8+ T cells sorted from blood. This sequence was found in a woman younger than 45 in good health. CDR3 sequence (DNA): TGCGCCAGCAGCTTGGCCGGGACAGCAAACTATGGCTACACCTTC. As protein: CASSLAGTANYGYTF.